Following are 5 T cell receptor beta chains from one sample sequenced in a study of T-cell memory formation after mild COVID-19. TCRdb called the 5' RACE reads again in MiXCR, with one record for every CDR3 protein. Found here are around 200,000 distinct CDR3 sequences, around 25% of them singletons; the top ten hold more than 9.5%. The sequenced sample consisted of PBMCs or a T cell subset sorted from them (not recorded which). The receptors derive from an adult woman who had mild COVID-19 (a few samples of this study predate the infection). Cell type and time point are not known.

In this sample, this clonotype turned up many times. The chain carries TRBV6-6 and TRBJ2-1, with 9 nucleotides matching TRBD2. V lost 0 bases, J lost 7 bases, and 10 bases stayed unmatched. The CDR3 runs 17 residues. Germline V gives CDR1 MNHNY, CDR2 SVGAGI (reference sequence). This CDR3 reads CASSYSPWREGQNEQFF. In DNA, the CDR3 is TGTGCCAGCAGTTACTCTCCCTGGCGGGAGGGCCAAAATGAGCAGTTCTTC.

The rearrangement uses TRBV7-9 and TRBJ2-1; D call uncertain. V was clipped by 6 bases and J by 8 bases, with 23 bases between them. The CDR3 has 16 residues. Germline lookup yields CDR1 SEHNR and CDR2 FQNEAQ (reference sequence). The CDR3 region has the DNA TGTGCCAGCAGTCTCCCCTTGGCGCACCACCTGGATGAGCAGTTCTTC. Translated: CASSLPLAHHLDEQFF.

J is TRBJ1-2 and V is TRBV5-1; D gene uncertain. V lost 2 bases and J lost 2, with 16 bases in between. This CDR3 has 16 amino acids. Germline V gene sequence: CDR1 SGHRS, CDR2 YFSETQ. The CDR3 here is CASSLSLDKFNYGYTF. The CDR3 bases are TGCGCCAGCAGCTTATCCCTTGACAAATTCAACTATGGCTACACCTTC.

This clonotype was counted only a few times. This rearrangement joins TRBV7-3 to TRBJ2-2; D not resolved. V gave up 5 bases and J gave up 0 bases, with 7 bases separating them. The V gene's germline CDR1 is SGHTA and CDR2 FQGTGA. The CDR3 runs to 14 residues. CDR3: CASSMLPNTGELFF. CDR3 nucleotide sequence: TGTGCCAGCAGCATGTTGCCGAACACCGGGGAGCTGTTTTTT.

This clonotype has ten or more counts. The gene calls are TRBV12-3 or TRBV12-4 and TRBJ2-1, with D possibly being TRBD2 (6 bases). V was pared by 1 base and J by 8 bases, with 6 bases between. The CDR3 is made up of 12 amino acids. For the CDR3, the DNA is TGTGCCAGCAGTTTAGGGGGGGATGAGCAGTTCTTC. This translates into CASSLGGDEQFF.